The rows below give T cell receptor beta chains drawn from one sample of a study of blood T cell repertoires in COVID-19. The table came from immunoSEQ multiplex PCR; TCRdb's copy has only in-frame clones and leaves some out. The sample records 60,000 to 70,000 clones, approximately 88% being singletons. Sequencing input: peripheral blood. The receptor source for this set is a man aged 50 or older with active COVID-19. Both conserved end residues are part of each CDR3. Size values are once, few and many counts, or a class for expanded clones, and some rows have none.

V gene	J gene	clone size	CDR3 protein
TRBV6-5	TRBJ2-4	NA	CASSRDRENIQYF
TRBV9	TRBJ2-1	NA	CASSVTPGTSVNEQFF
TRBV5-4	TRBJ2-2	once	CASSLIAGGTGELFF
TRBV6-6	TRBJ1-2	NA	CASSYGGKDGYTF
TRBV5-1	TRBJ2-1	NA	CASSSGTSGYNEQFF
TRBV18	TRBJ2-1	NA	CASSPGLAPYNEQFF
TRBV5-1	TRBJ2-2	NA	CASSLYAGELFF
TRBV6-1	TRBJ2-1	NA	CASSEVGTGNEQFF
TRBV19	TRBJ2-3	NA	CASSYTRGGARADTQYF
TRBV19	TRBJ2-5	NA	CASSAPSGGETQYF
TRBV27	TRBJ2-7	NA	CASRPTSGTNNEQYF
TRBV6-5	TRBJ2-3	NA	CASRSPFTDTQYF
TRBV10-3	TRBJ2-1	NA	CATRDSNEQFF
TRBV7-8	TRBJ2-5	once	CASSPNRGEETQYF
TRBV5-1	TRBJ1-1	NA	CASRNQEERTEAFF
TRBV7-2	TRBJ2-3	NA	CASSQPGTSGGRDTQYF
TRBV5-5	TRBJ1-1	NA	CASSLAGGINTEAFF
TRBV4-3	TRBJ2-5	NA	CASSKMLARETQYF
TRBV27	TRBJ2-2	NA	CASSSGTGYTGELFF
TRBV18	TRBJ2-7	many	CASSSNGRQGPYEQYF
TRBV12-5	TRBJ2-2	few	CASVQTSGLYTGELFF
TRBV27	TRBJ1-5	NA	CASSFDSKGQPQHF
TRBV11-2	TRBJ2-7	NA	CASSAPATVGTTTYEQYF
TRBV6-1	TRBJ2-7	NA	CASSEMSAAPYEQYF
TRBV2	TRBJ2-7	NA	CASSGQGKGYEQYF
TRBV20-1	TRBJ1-2	NA	CSASRPGQGQSYGYTF
TRBV7-2	TRBJ2-7	once	CASSAPGTSGEQYF
TRBV6-2/TRBV6-3	TRBJ2-7	NA	CASSYSVTVASGSYEQYF
TRBV19	TRBJ2-1	NA	CASNPVAGYNEQFF
TRBV3-1/TRBV3-2	TRBJ1-5	NA	CASSQVKGQGRPPQPQHF
TRBV6-2/TRBV6-3	TRBJ2-3	NA	CASSYRGHEDTQYF
TRBV11-2	TRBJ1-1	NA	CASTDRGQGTEAFF
TRBV30	TRBJ2-5	once	CAWSNWAGETQYF
TRBV7-2	TRBJ1-6	NA	CASSPRQNSPLHF
TRBV7-2	TRBJ2-7	NA	CASSSRSGTGVEQYF
TRBV5-8	TRBJ1-3	few	CASSLRGSRNTIYF
TRBV28	TRBJ2-3	NA	CASSLLGPAGGRDTQYF
TRBV19	TRBJ2-7	few	CASNAGGPNEQYF
TRBV9	TRBJ1-1	NA	CASSGANRGGVEAFF
TRBV6-2/TRBV6-3	TRBJ2-1	NA	CASSYEYRGSEFF
TRBV6-1	TRBJ2-3	once	CASSEAGARRTQYF
TRBV19	TRBJ1-2	NA	CASTPDKYYGYTF
TRBV20-1	TRBJ2-7	few	CSSGGSYEQYF
TRBV5-1	TRBJ1-5	NA	CASSAQGNQPQHF